This T cell receptor (beta chain) was captured by sequencing in a study of T cell responses to AZD1222 COVID-19 vaccine. A word on this clone: Its target is unknown.

The study, taken as a whole, reports: Clonal diversity was possibly underestimated, and white British individuals and females predominated among donors.

Some clones are missing from TCRdb's copy, which holds only in-frame ones; the method was immunoSEQ multiplex PCR. The sample holds around 100,000 clones, approximately 96% seen once. CDR1 and CDR2 from the germline V gene are MNHEY and SVGAGI. V lost 2 bases, J lost 5 bases, and 9 bases lay in between. The CDR3 consists of 14 residues. The V call is TRBV6-5, the J call TRBJ1-4; D is unclear. The source was peripheral blood, collected on day 0 of AZD1222 vaccination. The TCR sequence derives from an adult in good health. CDR3 residues: CASSYEAGNEKLFF. The CDR3 DNA is TGTGCCAGCAGTTACGAGGCAGGAAATGAAAAACTGTTTTTT.